The present TCR beta chain was sequenced within a study of OX40 agonist ivuxolimab in advanced cancers. About the research overall: All patients had ivuxolimab intravenously every 2 weeks at 0.01 to 10 mg/kg. Study outcomes and limitations: CD8+ T cells were the subset that, on average, had more expanded clones than CD4+. Clonal expansion by week 6 occurred in CD4+ and CD8+ blood T cells (at 0.1 to 3.0 mg/kg).

Germline V gene sequence: CDR1 SGHDN, CDR2 FVKESK. Trimming cost V 5 bases and J 7 bases; bases outside gene matches: 10. The CDR3 is made up of 14 amino acids. Worth noting for this clone: Its antigen remains unknown.

Sequencing was performed with immunoSEQ multiplex PCR; in TCRdb, only in-frame clones are kept and a portion is missing. This table holds 67,000 or so clones, around nine tenths found once. This sequence joins TRBV14 and TRBJ2-7; TRBD2 matches at 8 bases. The source material was CD4+ or CD8+ T cells sorted from blood, sampled in a trial of the OX40 agonist ivuxolimab. This TCR came from an adult with an advanced solid tumor such as melanoma, head and neck, liver or kidney cancer. CDR3 loop: CASSSLGGAGEQYF. DNA for the CDR3: TGTGCCAGCAGCTCCCTCGGGGGGGCGGGGGAGCAGTACTTC.